A single sample is the source of the 26 T cell receptor beta chains below, sequenced in a study of blood T cell repertoires in COVID-19. Some clones are missing from TCRdb's copy, which holds only in-frame ones; the method was immunoSEQ multiplex PCR. The sample includes some 170,000 clones, about 92% of them seen just once. Input material: peripheral blood. The source is a woman aged 55-70 years with COVID-19, enrolled during active disease.

The V gene is TRBV6-6, the J gene TRBJ2-2; D is perhaps TRBD1 (6 bases). V lost 8 bases to trimming and J lost 1 base, with 8 bases between them. This CDR3 contains 13 residues. The germline V gene encodes CDR1 MNHNY and CDR2 SVGAGI (reference sequence). The CDR3 region is CASPGQNTGELFF. CDR3 nucleotide sequence: TGTGCCAGCCCGGGACAGAACACCGGGGAGCTGTTTTTT.

The chain is built from TRBV11-2 and TRBJ2-1; TRBD2 might be the D (6 bases). V lost 2 bases and J 10 bases, leaving 21 bases between the germline ends. The CDR3 spans 16 residues. CDR1 and CDR2 from the germline V gene are SGHAT and FQNNGV. The CDR3 DNA sequence: TGTGCCAGCAGCTTACGGGGGACCGTCGATAATGCAGAGCAGTTCTTC. It translates to CASSLRGTVDNAEQFF.

The chain links TRBV9 to TRBJ1-6, with a tentative D call TRBD1 (5 bases). This CDR3 has 17 amino acids. Germline V gene lookup returns CDR1 SGDLS and CDR2 YYNGEE. V was clipped by 3 bases and J by 2 bases, with 15 bases between them. The CDR3 DNA is TGTGCCAGCAGCGCTTCAGGGATAGGCACCTATAATTCACCCCTCCACTTT. Protein sequence: CASSASGIGTYNSPLHF.

This rearrangement joins TRBV10-3 to TRBJ2-6; D perhaps matches TRBD2 (6 bases). CDR3 size: 16 residues. Germline-derived CDR1 and CDR2 are ENHRY and SYGVKD. The ends were cut back, 10 bases at V and 0 bases at J, with 16 bases in the middle. CDR3 sequence (DNA): TGTGCCACCTCCGGGACGGGGGTCTCTGGGGCCAACGTCCTGACTTTC. Protein: CATSGTGVSGANVLTF.

V and J are TRBV3-1 (or the pseudogene TRBV3-2) and TRBJ1-2, with a possible D match to TRBD1 (5 bases). Germline V gene data show CDR1 as LGHDT and CDR2 as YNNKEL (reference sequence). There are 15 residues in the CDR3. The ends were cut back, 3 bases at V and 0 bases at J, with 11 bases in the middle. This CDR3 reads CASSQVQASNYGYTF. The CDR3 bases are TGTGCCAGCAGCCAGGTACAGGCTTCTAACTATGGCTACACCTTC.

About this clone: The junction shows a germline mismatch at one end, possibly a read error. The chain uses TRBV5-1 and TRBJ2-2; 8 bases fit TRBD1. The CDR3 is 15 residues long. Germline V lookup: CDR1 SGHRS, CDR2 YFSETQ. CDR3 in DNA: TGCGCCAGCAGCTGGGACAGGCAGAACGCCGGGGAGCTGTTTTTT. Translation gives CASSWDRQNAGELFF.

This chain joins TRBV5-5 and TRBJ1-1; TRBD1 matches 8 bases. The CDR3 consists of 19 residues. CDR1 SGHKS and CDR2 YYEKEE come from the germline V gene (reference sequence). V shed 4 bases and J 6 bases; nucleotides not matched to a gene: 23. This CDR3 reads CASSDRTSGAGGLEAEAFF. CDR3 nucleotide sequence: TGTGCCAGCAGCGATAGGACAAGCGGCGCAGGGGGCCTGGAGGCTGAAGCTTTCTTT.

In the case of this clone: A much larger clone sits a single nucleotide away, making a read error possible. Other DNA sequences in this sample translate to the same CDR3. The V call is TRBV2, the J call TRBJ2-2; 7 bases are a match to TRBD2. The CDR3 is 16 residues long. Germline V gene lookup returns CDR1 SNHLY and CDR2 FYNNEI. V gave up 1 base and J gave up 1 base; unmatched junction bases: 3. CDR3 sequence (DNA): TGTGCCAGCAGTGAAGTGGGCGGGGGGAACACCGGGGAGCTGTTTTTT. Translation gives CASSEVGGGNTGELFF.

The rearrangement links TRBV19 to TRBJ2-1; tentative D call: TRBD2 (5 bases). The CDR3 sequence is 13 residues long. Germline CDR1 and CDR2: LNHDA and SQIVND (reference sequence). The V gene lost 1 base and the J gene lost 7 bases, with 8 bases spanning the gap. For the CDR3, the DNA is TGTGCCAGTAGTATAGGCGGAGGTAATGAGCAGTTCTTC. As protein: CASSIGGGNEQFF.

The V and J genes are TRBV2 and TRBJ1-2; D is unclear. Germline CDR1 SNHLY, CDR2 FYNNEI. Trimming removed 3 bases from V and 5 bases from J, with 4 bases in between. This CDR3 is built from 11 residues. The CDR3 is CASSESYGYTF. CDR3 coding DNA: TGTGCCAGCAGTGAGAGTTATGGCTACACCTTC.

This clone was seen only a few times. The V call is TRBV19, the J call TRBJ2-1, with 11 bases that match TRBD1. V dropped 4 bases and J dropped 4; count of bases not matched to a gene: 9. This CDR3 is 17 amino acids long. Per germline, CDR1 LNHDA and CDR2 SQIVND (reference sequence). CDR3 DNA sequence: TGTGCCAGTAGTAGGAGGGGACAGGGGGTAGGTTACAATGAGCAGTTCTTC. Amino acid sequence: CASSRRGQGVGYNEQFF.

The V gene is TRBV7-3, the J gene TRBJ1-1, with D maybe TRBD1 (5 bases). Germline CDR1 SGHTA, CDR2 FQGTGA. The CDR3 runs 14 residues. V lost 0 bases and J 3 bases, leaving 8 bases between the germline ends. The CDR3, as DNA: TGTGCCAGCAGCTTAACATCCAGGGACACTGAAGCTTTCTTT. The encoded protein is CASSLTSRDTEAFF.

The rearrangement joins TRBV3-1 (or the pseudogene TRBV3-2) to TRBJ1-1, with 7 bases that match TRBD1. The CDR3 length is 17 residues. Trimming cost V 0 bases and J 0 bases; bases outside gene matches: 7. Germline V gene sequence: CDR1 LGHDT, CDR2 YNNKEL (reference sequence). CDR3: CASSQDPQTGLNTEAFF. The CDR3, as DNA: TGTGCCAGCAGCCAAGATCCGCAGACAGGGTTGAACACTGAAGCTTTCTTT.

The chain uses TRBV18 and TRBJ2-5; TRBD1 might be the D (6 bases). Trimming took 3 bases from V and 4 from J, leaving 9 bases between them. The germline gives CDR1 KGHSH, CDR2 LQKENI. CDR3 length: 13 residues. The CDR3 protein is CASSPTGTETQYF. CDR3 in DNA: TGTGCCAGCTCACCTACAGGGACAGAGACCCAGTACTTC.

The rearrangement uses TRBV3-1 (or the pseudogene TRBV3-2) and TRBJ1-1; D unresolved. The germline V gene has CDR1 LGHDT and CDR2 YNNKEL (reference sequence). The CDR3 consists of 14 residues. Between the trimmed V and J ends, which lost 3 bases and 3 bases, there was a span of 11 bases. Here the CDR3 DNA reads TGTGCCAGCAGCCATCACGCCGGGGACACTGAAGCTTTCTTT. It is translated as CASSHHAGDTEAFF.

This clone has more than one count but fewer than ten. The chain links TRBV6-5 to TRBJ1-6, with D perhaps TRBD1 (5 bases). Trimming left V 2 bases short and J 8 bases short, with 10 bases between. The V gene's germline CDR1 is MNHEY and CDR2 SVGAGI. The CDR3 is made up of 14 amino acids. The CDR3 loop reads CASSYRGRDSPLHF. CDR3 bases: TGTGCCAGCAGTTACAGGGGCAGGGATTCACCCCTCCACTTT.

The chain has TRBV10-3 and TRBJ2-5; TRBD1 aligns across 11 bases. Per germline, CDR1 ENHRY and CDR2 SYGVKD. This CDR3 is 18 amino acids long. The V segment lost 0 bases and the J segment 4 bases; nucleotides outside the gene matches: 10. The CDR3 loop reads CAISESRDRGLDGETQYF. In nucleotides, the CDR3 is TGTGCCATCAGTGAGTCTCGGGACAGGGGGTTGGATGGAGAGACCCAGTACTTC.

The V gene is TRBV5-1, the J gene TRBJ1-5; the D gene is possibly TRBD1 (5 bases). The CDR3 totals 13 residues. V lost 2 bases to trimming and J lost 5 bases, with 8 bases between them. Germline CDR1 is SGHRS and CDR2 is YFSETQ. The CDR3 region is CASSFDRYQPQHF. The CDR3 DNA sequence: TGCGCCAGCAGCTTCGACAGATATCAGCCCCAGCATTTT.

The chain employs TRBV6-5 and TRBJ1-1; TRBD1 matches 8 bases. V was pared by 6 bases and J by 4 bases, with 4 bases of the junction left unmatched. The CDR3 is made up of 13 amino acids. The germline CDR1 and CDR2 sequences are MNHEY and SVGAGI. CDR3 amino acids: CASRRQGLTEAFF. CDR3 coding DNA: TGTGCCAGCAGAAGACAGGGGCTCACTGAAGCTTTCTTT.

The chain links TRBV6-6 to TRBJ1-3; TRBD1 is a possible D gene (5 bases). CDR3 length: 14 amino acids. Per the germline V gene, CDR1 is MNHNY and CDR2 is SVGAGI (reference sequence). The V gene lost 8 bases and the J gene lost 0 bases, with 11 bases spanning the gap. In DNA, the CDR3 is TGTGCCAGCGTGAACAGGACCTCTGGAAACACCATATATTTT. Protein sequence: CASVNRTSGNTIYF.

This clone showed up just once. This sequence joins TRBV5-8 and TRBJ1-4, with 7 bases matching TRBD1. In germline, CDR1 is SGHTS, CDR2 YDEGEE. The CDR3 covers 12 residues. With 3 bases clipped from V and 10 bases from J, the junction kept 3 bases outside the gene matches. The CDR3 region is CASSSGGGKLFF. The CDR3 region has the DNA TGTGCCAGCAGCTCAGGGGGAGGAAAACTGTTTTTT.

The V gene is TRBV5-1, the J gene TRBJ2-5; TRBD1 is a possible D gene (5 bases). CDR1 and CDR2 from the germline V gene are SGHRS and YFSETQ. This CDR3 contains 13 residues. Trimming shortened V by 5 bases and J by 0 bases, and 8 bases separated the two germline ends. The CDR3 sequence: CASRTGNQETQYF. For the CDR3, the DNA is TGCGCCAGCAGAACAGGAAACCAAGAGACCCAGTACTTC.

This clone was detected only once. The chain has TRBV5-1 and TRBJ2-7; TRBD1 agrees at 9 bases. Germline loops: CDR1 SGHRS, CDR2 YFSETQ. J was trimmed by 5 bases and V by 4 bases; bases with no gene match: 10. This CDR3 has 15 residues. CDR3: CASSQEGQGIDEQYF. The CDR3 coding sequence is TGCGCCAGCAGCCAGGAAGGACAGGGGATCGACGAGCAGTACTTC.

This clone was picked up a small number of times. This CDR3 is CAGHPLTEAFF. DNA of the CDR3: TGTGCCGGCCACCCGCTGACTGAAGCTTTCTTT. V usage is TRBV21-1 and J usage is TRBJ1-1; the table's D call, TRBD1, was not checked against the DNA. TRBV21-1 is a documented pseudogene. The CDR3 has 11 residues.

The chain uses TRBV19 and TRBJ1-2; TRBD1 is a possible D gene (6 bases). Germline V lookup: CDR1 LNHDA, CDR2 SQIVND (reference sequence). There are 13 residues in the CDR3. Trimming left V 4 bases short and J 3 bases short, with 9 bases between. CDR3: CASSSRGDYGYTF. CDR3 nucleotide sequence: TGTGCCAGTAGTAGCAGGGGCGACTATGGCTACACCTTC. Looking up the rest from reference TRBV19 and TRBJ1-2 gives the full variable domain: DGGITQSPKYLFRKEGQNVTLSCEQNLNHDAMYWYRQDPGQGLRLIYYSQIVNDFQKGDIAEGYSVSREKKESFPLTVTSAQKNPTAFYLCASSSRGDYGYTFGSGTRLTVV.

The V call is TRBV6-1, the J call TRBJ1-5, with D hard to call. There are 14 residues in the CDR3. V shed 1 base and J shed 4 bases, with 8 bases lying between them. Germline loops: CDR1 MNHNS, CDR2 SASEGT. CDR3 region: CASSEGPGNQPQHF. CDR3 nucleotide sequence: TGTGCCAGCAGTGAAGGGCCGGGGAATCAGCCCCAGCATTTT.